These T cell receptor beta chains were read from a single sample in a study of cytomegalovirus exposure and HLA in healthy donors. Data came from immunoSEQ multiplex PCR; TCRdb stores just in-frame clones and leaves some out. The sample consists of 90,000 to 140,000 clones, 80% to 85% of them appearing once. Sequencing input: PBMCs. Receptors originate from a man younger than 45 in good health and CMV-seropositive. The CDR3 runs from the conserved cysteine through the conserved F or W. The order of the fields is V gene, D gene, clone size, J gene, CDR3 protein, CDR3 DNA. D genes are given only for firm matches. Expanded clones get a size class; other rows say once, few or many, or leave the size out.

V: TRBV4-1
D: TRBD2
size: .
J: TRBJ2-5
CDR3: CASSQVLAGRETQYF
DNA: TGCGCCAGCAGCCAAGTCCTAGCGGGGAGGGAGACCCAGTACTTC

V: TRBV6-1
D: TRBD2
size: .
J: TRBJ2-2
CDR3: CASSEPGGASGELFF
DNA: TGTGCCAGCAGTGAACCCGGGGGGGCCTCCGGGGAGCTGTTTTTT

V: TRBV5-4
D: TRBD2
size: .
J: TRBJ2-7
CDR3: CASSWGLAGALEQYF
DNA: TGTGCCAGCAGCTGGGGACTAGCGGGGGCCTTGGAGCAGTACTTC

V: TRBV6-5
D: TRBD1
size: .
J: TRBJ1-5
CDR3: CASSKTGNQPQHF
DNA: TGTGCCAGCAGCAAGACAGGGAATCAGCCCCAGCATTTT

V: TRBV11-2
D: .
size: few
J: TRBJ1-3
CDR3: CASSLDVGRGLGGNTIYF
DNA: TGTGCCAGCAGCTTAGATGTCGGGCGGGGGCTTGGTGGAAACACCATATATTTT

V: TRBV29-1
D: TRBD1
size: few
J: TRBJ1-4
CDR3: CSAFGTGNEKLFF
DNA: TGCAGCGCGTTCGGGACAGGGAACGAAAAACTGTTTTTT

V: TRBV7-2
D: .
size: many
J: TRBJ2-1
CDR3: CASRGRGGRNEQFF
DNA: TGTGCCAGCAGGGGGAGGGGGGGAAGAAATGAGCAGTTCTTC

V: TRBV6-6
D: TRBD1
size: .
J: TRBJ1-1
CDR3: CASSYGTENEAFF
DNA: TGTGCCAGCAGTTACGGGACAGAGAATGAAGCTTTCTTT

V: TRBV20-1
D: .
size: few
J: TRBJ1-1
CDR3: CSARANTEAFF
DNA: TGCAGTGCTAGGGCGAACACTGAAGCTTTCTTT

V: TRBV4-2
D: TRBD1
size: .
J: TRBJ2-1
CDR3: CASSHIDRGPENEQFF
DNA: TGTGCCAGCAGTCACATCGACAGGGGACCAGAGAATGAGCAGTTCTTC

V: TRBV18
D: TRBD1
size: .
J: TRBJ2-4
CDR3: CASSGQEGKNIQYF
DNA: TGTGCCAGCTCAGGACAGGAAGGCAAAAACATTCAGTACTTC

V: TRBV2
D: TRBD1
size: .
J: TRBJ1-6
CDR3: CASRQNRGQFNSPLHF
DNA: TGTGCCAGCAGGCAAAACAGGGGGCAGTTTAATTCACCCCTCCACTTT

V: TRBV4-3
D: .
size: .
J: TRBJ1-2
CDR3: CASSPTADSVHYGYTF
DNA: TGCGCCAGCAGCCCTACTGCGGACAGTGTTCACTATGGCTACACCTTC

V: TRBV5-8
D: .
size: .
J: TRBJ2-7
CDR3: CASSFIHEQYF
DNA: TGTGCCAGCAGCTTTATCCACGAGCAGTACTTC

V: TRBV7-2
D: TRBD1
size: .
J: TRBJ2-7
CDR3: CASSLRDRMEEQYF
DNA: TGTGCCAGCAGCCTTCGGGACAGGATGGAAGAGCAGTACTTC

V: TRBV7-2
D: .
size: few
J: TRBJ1-5
CDR3: CASSRQFGSNQPQHF
DNA: TGTGCCAGCAGCAGACAGTTCGGGAGCAATCAGCCCCAGCATTTT

V: TRBV7-9
D: .
size: .
J: TRBJ1-4
CDR3: CASSLGSTNEKLFF
DNA: TGTGCCAGCAGCCTCGGTTCCACTAATGAAAAACTGTTTTTT

V: TRBV7-9
D: TRBD1
size: .
J: TRBJ2-3
CDR3: CASSGQGAQTDTQYF
DNA: TGTGCCAGCAGCGGACAGGGGGCGCAAACAGATACGCAGTATTTT

V: TRBV28
D: .
size: .
J: TRBJ1-5
CDR3: CASSLSWGRNQPQHF
DNA: TGTGCCAGCAGTTTATCTTGGGGGAGGAATCAGCCCCAGCATTTT

V: TRBV11-2
D: TRBD1
size: .
J: TRBJ1-3
CDR3: CASSMHPGTGVSGNTIYF
DNA: TGTGCCAGCAGCATGCATCCCGGGACAGGGGTAAGTGGAAACACCATATATTTT

V: TRBV15
D: .
size: .
J: TRBJ2-7
CDR3: CATSRGGSLSYEQYF
DNA: TGTGCCACCAGCAGAGGAGGGTCTCTTTCCTACGAGCAGTACTTC

V: TRBV4-1
D: .
size: few
J: TRBJ1-6
CDR3: CASSQGGRGSYNSPLHF
DNA: TGCGCCAGCAGCCAAGGGGGGCGGGGGTCCTATAATTCACCCCTCCACTTT

V: TRBV25-1
D: .
size: .
J: TRBJ1-6
CDR3: CASSEFPTQGNYNSPLHF
DNA: TGTGCCAGCAGTGAATTCCCCACACAGGGCAACTATAATTCACCCCTCCACTTT

V: TRBV2
D: TRBD1
size: few
J: TRBJ1-4
CDR3: CASKKQGAGEKLFF
DNA: TGTGCCAGCAAGAAACAGGGGGCGGGTGAAAAACTGTTTTTT

V: TRBV6-1
D: TRBD2
size: .
J: TRBJ2-1
CDR3: CASSEARRGDSYNEQFF
DNA: TGTGCCAGCAGTGAAGCGAGGCGGGGGGACTCCTACAATGAGCAGTTCTTC

V: TRBV13
D: .
size: .
J: TRBJ2-7
CDR3: CASSGQTYEQYF
DNA: TGTGCCAGCAGCGGCCAAACCTACGAGCAGTACTTC

V: TRBV4-1
D: .
size: once
J: TRBJ1-4
CDR3: CASSQEPQGGEKLFF
DNA: TGCGCCAGCAGCCAAGAGCCCCAGGGAGGGGAAAAACTGTTTTTT

V: TRBV5-6
D: .
size: .
J: TRBJ1-6
CDR3: CASSLGGGGNSPLHF
DNA: TGTGCCAGCAGCCTGGGCGGGGGGGGAAATTCACCCCTCCACTTT

V: TRBV4-1
D: .
size: once
J: TRBJ2-2
CDR3: CASRTGQTNTGELFF
DNA: TGCGCCAGCCGCACTGGGCAGACGAACACCGGGGAGCTGTTTTTT

V: TRBV5-1
D: .
size: once
J: TRBJ2-1
CDR3: CASSLGGTGDEQFF
DNA: TGCGCCAGCAGCTTGGGGGGCACGGGGGATGAGCAGTTCTTC

V: TRBV5-1
D: .
size: .
J: TRBJ1-5
CDR3: CASSLTGDNQPQHF
DNA: TGCGCCAGCAGCTTGACCGGGGACAATCAGCCCCAGCATTTT

V: TRBV15
D: TRBD1
size: .
J: TRBJ1-5
CDR3: CATSRGGTGDQPQHF
DNA: TGTGCCACCAGCAGAGGGGGGACAGGTGATCAGCCCCAGCATTTT

V: TRBV19
D: .
size: .
J: TRBJ1-1
CDR3: CASSIEPGDTEAFF
DNA: TGTGCCAGTAGTATAGAGCCAGGGGACACTGAAGCTTTCTTT

V: TRBV4-3
D: TRBD1
size: .
J: TRBJ2-3
CDR3: CASSPDRASTQYF
DNA: TGCGCCAGCAGCCCGGACAGGGCTTCTACGCAGTATTTT

V: TRBV5-6
D: .
size: .
J: TRBJ2-6
CDR3: CASSWRGQGSGANVLTF
DNA: TGTGCCAGCAGCTGGAGGGGTCAGGGCTCTGGGGCCAACGTCCTGACTTTC

V: TRBV11-2
D: TRBD1
size: .
J: TRBJ1-1
CDR3: CASSLGSRDRRNTEAFF
DNA: TGTGCCAGCAGCTTAGGGTCCCGGGACAGAAGAAACACTGAAGCTTTCTTT

V: TRBV7-8
D: TRBD1
size: .
J: TRBJ1-1
CDR3: CASSRLTGMGEAFF
DNA: TGTGCCAGCAGCCGCCTGACAGGGATGGGTGAAGCTTTCTTT

V: TRBV4-1
D: TRBD2
size: few
J: TRBJ2-4
CDR3: CASSQILTSGVVAKNIQYF
DNA: TGCGCCAGCAGTCAGATCCTGACTAGCGGGGTCGTAGCCAAAAACATTCAGTACTTC

V: TRBV5-1
D: TRBD1
size: .
J: TRBJ2-7
CDR3: CASSDTGGMQYF
DNA: TGCGCCAGCAGCGATACAGGGGGCATGCAGTACTTC

V: TRBV30
D: TRBD2
size: .
J: TRBJ2-2
CDR3: CAWGSGGAGTGELFF
DNA: TGTGCCTGGGGTAGCGGGGGGGCCGGGACCGGGGAGCTGTTTTTT

V: TRBV5-6
D: .
size: .
J: TRBJ2-5
CDR3: CASSRRGQETQYF
DNA: TGTGCCAGCAGCCGTCGGGGGCAAGAGACCCAGTACTTC

V: TRBV6-1
D: .
size: .
J: TRBJ2-7
CDR3: CASSEGRYEQYF
DNA: TGTGCCAGCAGTGAAGGGAGATACGAGCAGTACTTC

V: TRBV11-1
D: .
size: .
J: TRBJ1-1
CDR3: CASSQGVNTEAFF
DNA: TGTGCCAGCAGCCAAGGGGTTAACACTGAAGCTTTCTTT

V: TRBV7-2
D: TRBD2
size: .
J: TRBJ2-3
CDR3: CASAISGGGTDTQYF
DNA: TGTGCCAGCGCTATTAGCGGGGGGGGCACAGATACGCAGTATTTT

V: TRBV27
D: .
size: .
J: TRBJ1-2
CDR3: CASSLQGSYGYTF
DNA: TGTGCCAGCAGCCTACAGGGTAGCTATGGCTACACCTTC

V: TRBV30
D: .
size: .
J: TRBJ2-2
CDR3: CAWGRQSTGELFF
DNA: TGTGCCTGGGGCCGACAGAGCACCGGGGAGCTGTTTTTT

V: TRBV7-2
D: .
size: .
J: TRBJ1-4
CDR3: CASCRGRTNEKLFF
DNA: TGTGCCAGCTGCCGGGGGAGAACTAATGAAAAACTGTTTTTT

V: TRBV4-1
D: .
size: .
J: TRBJ2-3
CDR3: CASSQGPQPGLDTQYF
DNA: TGCGCCAGCAGCCAAGGACCCCAACCAGGACTAGATACGCAGTATTTT

V: TRBV7-8
D: .
size: .
J: TRBJ2-1
CDR3: CASSSPTSNEQFF
DNA: TGTGCCAGCAGCTCCCCTACTAGCAATGAGCAGTTCTTC

V: TRBV30
D: TRBD1
size: .
J: TRBJ1-6
CDR3: CAWSVRDRAPNSPLHF
DNA: TGTGCCTGGAGTGTAAGAGACAGGGCCCCTAATTCACCCCTCCACTTT

V: TRBV9
D: .
size: once
J: TRBJ1-5
CDR3: CASSVGDSLNQPQHF
DNA: TGTGCCAGCAGCGTAGGAGACAGTCTCAATCAGCCCCAGCATTTT

V: TRBV13
D: .
size: .
J: TRBJ2-3
CDR3: CASSPRGGVADTQYF
DNA: TGTGCCAGCAGCCCCCGGGGTGGGGTTGCAGATACGCAGTATTTT

V: TRBV5-1
D: TRBD1
size: .
J: TRBJ1-1
CDR3: CASSLNSGTGFEAFF
DNA: TGCGCCAGCAGCTTGAATTCCGGGACAGGGTTCGAAGCTTTCTTT

V: TRBV28
D: .
size: .
J: TRBJ1-5
CDR3: CASSPGPGVGVRNQPQHF
DNA: TGTGCCAGCAGTCCAGGGCCGGGGGTGGGAGTCCGAAATCAGCCCCAGCATTTT

V: TRBV30
D: .
size: .
J: TRBJ1-1
CDR3: CAWVAVMNTEAFF
DNA: TGTGCCTGGGTCGCGGTGATGAACACTGAAGCTTTCTTT